A selection of T cell receptor beta chains follows, all from one sample in a study of blood T cells in healthy people across ages. TCRdb re-called the 5' RACE reads with MiXCR, one entry per CDR3 protein. The table lists more than 550,000 distinct CDR3 sequences, over 20% of them singletons. The sample was blood. The receptors stem from a man between 65 and 85 years old in good health. The CDR3 runs from the conserved cysteine through the conserved F or W. D genes are given only for firm matches. A clone size is listed for some rows: how often the clone was seen (once, few, many), or a class if it is expanded.

TRBV6-1	NA	TRBJ1-1	NA	TGTGCCAGCAGTTCCCCCTGGGGTGAAGCTTTCTTT	CASSSPWGEAFF
TRBV10-3	NA	TRBJ2-1	NA	TGTGCCATCAGTGAGGGGGATTACAATGAGCAGTTCTTC	CAISEGDYNEQFF
TRBV27	TRBD2	TRBJ2-7	few	TGTGCCAGCAGTTCTATCAGCGGGGGGCGTAGGAAATACGAGCAGTACTTC	CASSSISGGRRKYEQYF
TRBV20-1	NA	TRBJ1-4	few	TGCAGTGCTAGAGATCAAAGTTGGGGAAAACTGTTTTTT	CSARDQSWGKLFF
TRBV20-1	TRBD1	TRBJ1-2	NA	TGCAGTGCCGCGGGACAGGGCTATGGCTACACCTTC	CSAAGQGYGYTF
TRBV7-2	TRBD1	TRBJ2-7	NA	TGTGCCAGCAGCGTCCCGGGACAGGGCCTCTACGAGCAGTACTTC	CASSVPGQGLYEQYF
TRBV20-1	TRBD2	TRBJ2-1	NA	TGCAGTGCTAGAGATCCGGCTAGCGGGAACAATGAGCAGTTCTTC	CSARDPASGNNEQFF
TRBV12-3/TRBV12-4	NA	TRBJ1-2	few	TGTGCCAGCAGCCCAGGGACTAGCACCCGCTACACCTTC	CASSPGTSTRYTF
TRBV6-1	TRBD1	TRBJ1-1	few	TGTGCCACCAGACAGGGGGAAAGGAGGAACACTGAAGCTTTCTTT	CATRQGERRNTEAFF
TRBV5-5	NA	TRBJ1-2	NA	TGTGCCAGCAGACCCGGTACGACAGTTCGGAGGAACTATGGCTACACCTTC	CASRPGTTVRRNYGYTF
TRBV7-2	NA	TRBJ2-5	NA	TGTGCCAGCAGCTACCCACAGGGTGGGACCCAGTACTTC	CASSYPQGGTQYF
TRBV28	NA	TRBJ2-5	few	TGTGCCAGCAGTTCTCCCCGGGGCCCTAGGGAGACCCAGTACTTC	CASSSPRGPRETQYF
TRBV5-1	TRBD2	TRBJ2-1	NA	TGCGCCAGCAGCCCCCTCCGGGACTATGCCTACAATGAGCAGTTCTTC	CASSPLRDYAYNEQFF
TRBV2	NA	TRBJ2-1	NA	TGTGCCAGCAGTCCTGCCACAGGGAAGGTGGGGAATGAGCAGTTCTTC	CASSPATGKVGNEQFF
TRBV6-1	NA	TRBJ2-1	few	TGTGCCAGCAAGGAGGACATGGTCTACAATGAGCAGTTCTTC	CASKEDMVYNEQFF
TRBV7-9	TRBD2	TRBJ2-5	few	TGTGCCAGCAGCTTAGGTTCGGGGGGGCGAGAGACCCAGTACTTC	CASSLGSGGRETQYF
TRBV2	NA	TRBJ1-4	few	TGTGCCAGCAGCCTCCCGGGTGTAACTAATGAAAAACTGTTTTTT	CASSLPGVTNEKLFF
TRBV24-1	NA	TRBJ1-2	NA	TGTGCCACCGAGGGAAACGGAGGCTACACCTTC	CATEGNGGYTF
TRBV6-5	NA	TRBJ1-1	NA	TGTGCCAGCAGTTACTCGAGGGGGGGTCGTCCCACTGAAGCTTTCTTT	CASSYSRGGRPTEAFF
TRBV9	NA	TRBJ2-2	NA	TGTGCCAGCAGCGTAGTAGTCACTGGAAACACCGGGGAGCTGTTTTTT	CASSVVVTGNTGELFF
TRBV9	NA	TRBJ2-1	NA	TGTGCCAGCAGCGTAGAGTGGGGGGAGCAGTGCTTC	CASSVEWGEQCF
TRBV19	TRBD1	TRBJ1-1	few	TGTGCCAGTAGTCCCACGGACAGGAAGAAAGAAGCTTTCTTT	CASSPTDRKKEAFF
TRBV2	NA	TRBJ2-5	NA	TGTGCCAGCAGTACACTAGGTTCGGAGACCCAGTACTTC	CASSTLGSETQYF
TRBV14	TRBD1	TRBJ2-2	NA	TGTGCCAGCAGCCAAGCCAGGGGGTCCGGGGAGCTGTTTTTT	CASSQARGSGELFF
TRBV7-9	NA	TRBJ2-1	NA	TGTGCCAGCAGCCTCGGGGACCGGCAGTTCTTC	CASSLGDRQFF
TRBV20-1	NA	TRBJ2-1	NA	TGCAGTACAAAACCGGGACACAACAATGAGCAGTTCTTC	CSTKPGHNNEQFF
TRBV28	NA	TRBJ2-3	many	TGTGCCAGCACTAGCGCAGACCACACAGATACGCAGTATTTT	CASTSADHTDTQYF
TRBV6-6	TRBD1	TRBJ2-7	few	TGTGCCAGCAGTAGGGACAGGGAAGGTTCCTACGAGCAGTACTTC	CASSRDREGSYEQYF
TRBV18	TRBD1	TRBJ1-2	NA	TGTGCCAGCTCACCCTCGGGGACAGACGGCTACACCTTC	CASSPSGTDGYTF
TRBV10-3	NA	TRBJ2-1	many	TGTGCCATCAGTGATCTTGGGAGCGGCAATGAGCAGTTCTTC	CAISDLGSGNEQFF
TRBV6-5	TRBD1	TRBJ1-5	NA	TGTGCCAGCAGTTACTCGGCCGGGACAGCCAATCAGCCCCAGCATTTT	CASSYSAGTANQPQHF
TRBV7-3	TRBD2	TRBJ2-3	few	TGTGCCAGCAGCACCTCCGGGACTAGCGGGAGAGCTAGCACAGATACGCAGTATTTT	CASSTSGTSGRASTDTQYF
TRBV11-2	NA	TRBJ1-2	few	TGTGCCAGCAGCTTAGATTTGGGGGGAAGGTATGGCTACACCTTC	CASSLDLGGRYGYTF
TRBV7-3	NA	TRBJ2-3	NA	TGTGCCAGCAGCTTAAATTTCCTAGCGCCCCAGTATTTT	CASSLNFLAPQYF
TRBV19	NA	TRBJ2-1	NA	TGTGCCAGTATCTCCCTTCGACATGAGCAGTTCTTC	CASISLRHEQFF
TRBV7-9	NA	TRBJ2-1	NA	TGTGCCAGCAGCTTAGACGTTAGGGAGCAGTTCTTC	CASSLDVREQFF
TRBV29-1	TRBD2	TRBJ2-1	many	TGCAGCGTTGTGACTAGCGGGGGAAATGAGCAGTTCTTC	CSVVTSGGNEQFF
TRBV29-1	NA	TRBJ2-5	NA	TGCAGCGCGACATGGGTTCGGGCTGAGACCCAGTACTTC	CSATWVRAETQYF
TRBV29-1	TRBD2	TRBJ2-3	once	TGCAGCGTTCAAATCCTAGCGGGCACAGATACGCATTATTTT	CSVQILAGTDTHYF
TRBV29-1	NA	TRBJ2-3	NA	TGCAGCGTCGGAAAGGGGGGAAGTAGCACAGATACGCAGTATTTT	CSVGKGGSSTDTQYF
TRBV12-3/TRBV12-4	NA	TRBJ1-2	NA	TGTGCCAGCACCGTGAGGAGGGGTGGGGCTGGCTACACCTTC	CASTVRRGGAGYTF
TRBV7-8	NA	TRBJ2-3	few	TGTGCCAGCAGCGAAAGGAAGGGGTATGGCGCAGATACGCAGTATTTT	CASSERKGYGADTQYF
TRBV27	NA	TRBJ1-1	NA	TGTGCCAGCAGTACCAACTTAAACACTGAAGCTTTCTTT	CASSTNLNTEAFF
TRBV6-5	TRBD1	TRBJ2-5	NA	TGTGCCAGCAGTTTACTCCCGGGACAGCATCAAGAGACCCAGTACTTC	CASSLLPGQHQETQYF
TRBV7-9	NA	TRBJ2-1	NA	TGTGCCTTGGTAGGGGGAGGTGAGCAGTTCTTC	CALVGGGEQFF
TRBV7-2	NA	TRBJ1-4	once	TGTGCCAGCAGCTTAGACTCAGGGACCCGAGGGGAAAAACTGTTTTTT	CASSLDSGTRGEKLFF